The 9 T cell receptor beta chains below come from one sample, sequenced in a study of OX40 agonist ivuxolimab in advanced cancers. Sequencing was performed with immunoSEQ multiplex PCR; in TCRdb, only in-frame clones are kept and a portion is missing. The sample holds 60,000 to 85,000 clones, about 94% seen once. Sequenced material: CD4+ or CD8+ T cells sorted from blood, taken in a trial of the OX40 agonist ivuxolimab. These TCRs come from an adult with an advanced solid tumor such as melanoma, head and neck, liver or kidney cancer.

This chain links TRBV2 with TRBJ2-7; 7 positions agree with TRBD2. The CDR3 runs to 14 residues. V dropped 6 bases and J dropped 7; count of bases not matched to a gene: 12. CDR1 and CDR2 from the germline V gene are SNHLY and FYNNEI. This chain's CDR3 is CASRPYAGVGEQYF. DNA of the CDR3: TGTGCCAGCAGACCCTATGCGGGGGTAGGAGAGCAGTACTTC.

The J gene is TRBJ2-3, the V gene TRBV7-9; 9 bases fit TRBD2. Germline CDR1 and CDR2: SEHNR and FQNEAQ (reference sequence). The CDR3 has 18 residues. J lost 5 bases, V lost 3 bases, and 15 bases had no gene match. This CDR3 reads CASSFGGLAGLLRDTQYF. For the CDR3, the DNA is TGTGCCAGCAGCTTTGGGGGGCTAGCGGGACTCCTGCGAGATACGCAGTATTTT.

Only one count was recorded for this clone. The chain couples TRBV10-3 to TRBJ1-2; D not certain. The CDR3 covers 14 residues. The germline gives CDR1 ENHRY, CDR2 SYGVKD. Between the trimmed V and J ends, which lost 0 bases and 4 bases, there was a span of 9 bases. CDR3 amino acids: CAISESAVIYGYTF. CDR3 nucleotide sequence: TGTGCCATCAGTGAGTCAGCAGTAATCTATGGCTACACCTTC.

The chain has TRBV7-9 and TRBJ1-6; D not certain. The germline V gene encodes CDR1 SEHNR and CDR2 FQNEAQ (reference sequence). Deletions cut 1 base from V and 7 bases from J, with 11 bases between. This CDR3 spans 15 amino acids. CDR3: CASSLGWGSNSPLHF. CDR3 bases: TGTGCCAGCAGCTTAGGTTGGGGTTCCAATTCACCCCTCCACTTT. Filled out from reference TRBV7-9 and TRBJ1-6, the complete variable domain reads DTGVSQNPRHKITKRGQNVTFRCDPISEHNRLYWYRQTLGQGPEFLTYFQNEAQLEKSRLLSDRFSAERPKGSFSTLEIQRTEQGDSAMYLCASSLGWGSNSPLHFGNGTRLTVT.

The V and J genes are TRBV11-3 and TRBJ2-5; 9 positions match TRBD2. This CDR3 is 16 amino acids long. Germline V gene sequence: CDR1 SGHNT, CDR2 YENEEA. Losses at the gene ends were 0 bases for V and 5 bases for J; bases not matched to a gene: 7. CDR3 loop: CASSLDHAGGRETQYF. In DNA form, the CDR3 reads TGTGCCAGCAGCTTAGATCACGCGGGGGGGAGGGAGACCCAGTACTTC.

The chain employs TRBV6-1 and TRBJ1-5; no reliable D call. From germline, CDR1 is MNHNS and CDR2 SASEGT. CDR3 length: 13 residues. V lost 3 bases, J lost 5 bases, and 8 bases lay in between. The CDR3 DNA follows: TGTGCCAGCAGTGATTACGGGTATCAGCCCCAGCATTTT. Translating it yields CASSDYGYQPQHF.

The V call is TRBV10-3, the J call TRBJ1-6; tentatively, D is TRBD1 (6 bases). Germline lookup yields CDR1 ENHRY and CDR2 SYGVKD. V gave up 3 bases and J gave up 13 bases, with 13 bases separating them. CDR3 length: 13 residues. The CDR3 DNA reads TGTGCCATCAGTGAATCGCAGGGGTGGCCCCTCCACTTT. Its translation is CAISESQGWPLHF.

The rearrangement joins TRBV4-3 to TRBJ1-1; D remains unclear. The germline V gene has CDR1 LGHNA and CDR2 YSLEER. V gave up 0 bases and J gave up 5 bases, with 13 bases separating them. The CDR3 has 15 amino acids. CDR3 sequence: CASSQDWQALTEAFF. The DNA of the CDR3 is TGCGCCAGCAGCCAAGATTGGCAGGCGTTGACTGAAGCTTTCTTT.

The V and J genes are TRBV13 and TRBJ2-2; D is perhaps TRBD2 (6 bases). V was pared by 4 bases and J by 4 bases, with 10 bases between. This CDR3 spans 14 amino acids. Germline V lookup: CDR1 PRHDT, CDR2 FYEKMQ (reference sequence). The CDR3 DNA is TGTGCCAGCAGCTGGCGGGGCCGCACCGGGGAGCTGTTTTTT. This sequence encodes CASSWRGRTGELFF.